The clone carrying this T cell receptor beta chain has a count of ten or more. Antigen: not known. This sample was taken from a study of T cell repertoires in cytomegalovirus infection. Study in general: Matching HLA type, along with CMV infection, was indicated by public TCR beta signatures. Study-level findings and limits: Predominance within the ex vivo response was attributable to HLA-C-restricted CMV-specific TCR beta clonotypes. The cumulative frequency of public TCR beta families identified carriers of CMV plus the relevant HLA.

The V gene's germline CDR1 is SGHTA and CDR2 FQGNSA. V was clipped by 1 base and J by 0 bases, with 10 bases between them. There are 16 residues in the CDR3. MiXCR, applied by TCRdb to the reads, yields one record per CDR3 protein. The sample lists some 390,000 distinct CDR3 sequences, 18% occurring once. The receptor was isolated from a human donor in good health (CMV status not recorded). Some clones in this sample may be carry-over from other donors' samples. The chain couples TRBV7-2 to TRBJ1-5; D is uncertain. The specimen sequenced was PBMCs. The CDR3 here is CASSLEATHSNQPQHF. In DNA form, the CDR3 reads TGTGCCAGCAGCTTAGAAGCAACCCATAGCAATCAGCCCCAGCATTTT. The whole variable domain, filled in from reference TRBV7-2 and TRBJ1-5, reads GAGVSQSPSNKVTEKGKDVELRCDPISGHTALYWYRQSLGQGLEFLIYFQGNSAPDKSGLPSDRFSAERTGGSVSTLTIQRTQQEDSAVYLCASSLEATHSNQPQHFGDGTRLSIL.